What follows are 27 T cell receptor beta chains derived from one specimen sequenced in a study of human T cells and chemical hapten exposure. TCRdb independently ran MiXCR on the RACE reads; one entry per CDR3 protein. Of about 52,000 distinct CDR3 sequences in the sample, about 10% were seen once. Regarding time point: patch test 1, 2 weeks after DPC sensitization. The treatment is: therapeutic diphenylcyclopropenone sensitization with weekly scalp DPC. Total RNA was isolated from unfractionated whole blood. Specimen: whole blood, collected in connection with sensitization to the hapten diphenylcyclopropenone (DPC). The receptors originated from a woman aged 40 to 50 with alopecia areata. Some clones in this sample may be carry-over from other donors' samples.

There are a few counts of this clonotype. The chain employs TRBV5-1 and TRBJ1-2; D remains unclear. V was pared by 3 bases and J by 6 bases, with 15 bases between. Germline assignment: CDR1 SGHRS and CDR2 YFSETQ. The CDR3 loop spans 14 amino acids. As DNA, the CDR3 is TGCGCCAGCAGCTCATGGCAAAAATCGCATGGCTACACCTTC. Its translation is CASSSWQKSHGYTF.

Ten or more counts support this clonotype. The V and J genes are TRBV6-5 and TRBJ1-6; no clear D. This CDR3 has 17 amino acids. Trimming left V 0 bases short and J 10 bases short, with 19 bases between. Germline CDR1 reads MNHEY; CDR2 reads SVGAGI. For the CDR3, the DNA is TGTGCCAGCAGTTACTCGACCCCCCCGGGGTTAGACTCACCCCTCCACTTT. Its protein product is CASSYSTPPGLDSPLHF.

The rearrangement joins TRBV3-1 to TRBJ1-5, with D perhaps TRBD1 (5 bases). Trimming stripped 1 base from V and 1 base from J, with 14 bases between. In germline, CDR1 is LGHDT, CDR2 YNNKEL (reference sequence). This CDR3 comprises 17 residues. The CDR3, as DNA: TGTGCCAGCAGCCAAGGGAGGTGGGACGAAAGCAATCAGCCCCAGCATTTT. It specifies CASSQGRWDESNQPQHF. The full variable domain, rest sourced from reference TRBV3-1 and TRBJ1-5, is DTAVSQTPKYLVTQMGNDKSIKCEQNLGHDTMYWYKQDSKKFLKIMFSYNNKELIINETVPNRFSPKSPDKAHLNLHINSLELGDSAVYFCASSQGRWDESNQPQHFGDGTRLSIL.

This clonotype was seen a handful of times. Relative to the germline gene, one junction end is altered; a read error may explain this. The chain recombines TRBV12-3 or TRBV12-4 with TRBJ2-3; D is unresolved. The CDR3 is made up of 11 amino acids. The CDR3 region has the DNA TGTGCCAGCAGTTTAGCACACGCAGTAAATTTT. It translates to CASSLAHAVNF.

This chain links TRBV20-1 with TRBJ2-6; a possible D gene is TRBD1 (5 bases). The CDR3 is 15 amino acids. V lost 4 bases, J lost 1 base, and 11 bases lay in between. CDR1 and CDR2 from the germline V gene are DFQATT and SNEGSKA (reference sequence). CDR3 sequence (DNA): TGCAGTGCTACCCTGGGGCGGTCTGGGGCCAACGTCCTGACTTTC. As protein: CSATLGRSGANVLTF.

This clonotype was seen more than once but under ten times. The J gene is TRBJ1-1, the V gene TRBV9; D ambiguous. CDR1 SGDLS and CDR2 YYNGEE come from the germline V gene. CDR3 size: 14 residues. V lost 0 bases and J 4 bases, leaving 10 bases between the germline ends. The CDR3, as DNA: TGTGCCAGCAGCGTAGATACATCGGGCACTGAAGCTTTCTTT. Amino acid sequence: CASSVDTSGTEAFF.

In this sample, this clonotype turned up a few times. CDR3 residues: CASSPLSGSGANVLTF. The CDR3 nucleotides read TGTGCCAGCTCACCCCTCAGCGGCTCTGGGGCCAACGTCCTGACTTTC. V gene TRBV18 combines with J gene TRBJ2-6; TRBD2 might be the D (5 bases). Germline V gene data show CDR1 as KGHSH and CDR2 as LQKENI. The CDR3 spans 16 residues. Between the trimmed V and J ends, which lost 3 bases and 0 bases, there was a span of 9 bases. Drawing the rest from reference TRBV18 and TRBJ2-6, the complete variable domain is NAGVMQNPRHLVRRRGQEARLRCSPMKGHSHVYWYRQLPEEGLKFMVYLQKENIIDESGMPKERFSAEFPKEGPSILRIQQVVRGDSAAYFCASSPLSGSGANVLTFGAGSRLTVL.

About this clonotype itself: One end of the junction fails to match germline, which may point to a read error. V is TRBV28 and J is TRBJ2-2; 10 bases are shared with TRBD1. This CDR3 has 16 residues. CDR1 is MDHEN and CDR2 is SYDVKM in the germline V gene. CDR3 protein: CHTQLPGQGNTGERFF. For the CDR3, the DNA is TGCCACACCCAACTCCCGGGACAGGGGAACACCGGGGAGCGGTTTTTT.

This chain joins TRBV7-9 and TRBJ2-1, with 10 bases lining up with TRBD2. This CDR3 spans 16 amino acids. The trim removed 4 bases at V and 2 bases at J, leaving 5 bases unmatched. Per germline, CDR1 SEHNR and CDR2 FQNEAQ (reference sequence). This CDR3 reads CASSSLAGVTYNEQFF. CDR3 DNA: TGTGCCAGCAGCTCCCTAGCGGGGGTAACCTACAATGAGCAGTTCTTC.

The CDR3 loop is CATIPSGLAGGAREQYF. For the CDR3, the DNA is TGTGCCACTATCCCCTCGGGACTAGCGGGAGGAGCGAGGGAGCAGTACTTC. This rearrangement joins TRBV28 to TRBJ2-7; 15 bases match TRBD2. The junction had 17 bases not matched to a gene; V was cut back by 10 bases and J by 7 bases. Germline-derived CDR1 and CDR2 are MDHEN and SYDVKM. This CDR3 region has 17 residues.

This clonotype was detected many times. This chain connects TRBV29-1 to TRBJ2-5; TRBD2 matches 10 bases. V lost 5 bases, J lost 4 bases, and 7 bases stayed unmatched. This CDR3 has 14 residues. Germline V CDR1 and CDR2: SQVTM, ANQGSEA. The CDR3 reads CSVLPSGSAETQYF. The CDR3 coding sequence is TGCAGCGTTCTCCCTAGCGGGAGCGCAGAGACCCAGTACTTC.

This clonotype was seen repeatedly, ten times or more. The chain is built from TRBV6-1 and TRBJ2-3, with TRBD2 matching 7 bases. Trimming cost V 2 bases and J 2 bases; bases outside gene matches: 4. This CDR3 is 15 amino acids long. Germline lookup yields CDR1 MNHNS and CDR2 SASEGT. CDR3 DNA: TGTGCCAGCAGTGAATCTCGGGACTACACAGATACGCAGTATTTT. This gives the protein CASSESRDYTDTQYF.

This chain connects TRBV29-1 to TRBJ2-7; D gene uncertain. Trimming cost V 8 bases and J 0 bases, with 8 bases left between them. CDR1 and CDR2 from the germline V gene are SQVTM and ANQGSEA. The length of the CDR3 is 11 residues. Here the CDR3 reads CSITYSYEQYF. DNA for the CDR3: TGCAGCATTACTTACTCCTACGAGCAGTACTTC.

The V call is TRBV7-8, the J call TRBJ2-1; 8 bases agree with TRBD2. Germline CDR1 and CDR2: SGHVS and FQNEAQ. V trimming: 3 bases; J trimming: 8 bases; junction bases outside the gene matches: 3. The length of the CDR3 is 13 residues. CDR3 residues: CASSFGAGDEQFF. CDR3 DNA: TGTGCCAGCAGCTTCGGAGCGGGAGATGAGCAGTTCTTC. Full variable domain (outside the CDR3, taken from reference TRBV7-8 and TRBJ2-1): GAGVSQSPRYKVAKRGQDVALRCDPISGHVSLFWYQQALGQGPEFLTYFQNEAQLDKSGLPSDRFFAERPEGSVSTLKIQRTQQEDSAVYLCASSFGAGDEQFFGPGTRLTVL.

The gene calls are TRBV28 and TRBJ1-4, with D possibly TRBD1 on 5 matching bases. With 10 bases removed from V and 2 bases from J, the gap between germline ends came to 8 bases. CDR1 is MDHEN, CDR2 SYDVKM, per germline. CDR3 length: 12 amino acids. CDR3 bases: TGTGCCACCGACAGCACTAATGAAAAACTGTTTTTT. This codes for CATDSTNEKLFF.

This clonotype was detected ten times or more. CDR3 nucleotide sequence: TGTGCCTGGAAAAGAGCGGCCGGGGAGCTGTTTTTT. This gives the protein CAWKRAAGELFF. The chain has TRBV30 and TRBJ2-2, with a weak D call TRBD2 (5 bases). V lost 4 bases, J lost 6 bases, and 9 bases lay in between. Germline V CDR1 and CDR2: GTSNPN, SVGIG (reference sequence). This CDR3 is built from 12 residues. Using reference TRBV30 and TRBJ2-2 for the parts outside the CDR3, the full variable domain is SQTIHQWPATLVQPVGSPLSLECTVEGTSNPNLYWYRQAAGRGLQLLFYSVGIGQISSEVPQNLSASRPQDRQFILSSKKLLLSDSGFYLCAWKRAAGELFFGEGSRLTVL.

This clonotype was seen at least ten times. J is TRBJ2-6 and V is TRBV28, with 8 nucleotides matching TRBD1. V lost 6 bases, J lost 3 bases, and 4 bases stayed unmatched. Germline CDR1 and CDR2: MDHEN and SYDVKM. The CDR3 is 15 residues long. CDR3 protein: CASSPRGRGANVLTF. The CDR3 nucleotides are TGTGCCAGCAGCCCCAGGGGGCGTGGGGCCAACGTCCTGACTTTC. The full variable domain, in which reference TRBV28 and TRBJ2-6 provide the parts outside the CDR3, is DVKVTQSSRYLVKRTGEKVFLECVQDMDHENMFWYRQDPGLGLRLIYFSYDVKMKEKGDIPEGYSVSREKKERFSLILESASTNQTSMYLCASSPRGRGANVLTFGAGSRLTVL.

This clonotype occurred a few times. This chain joins TRBV20-1 and TRBJ2-1; TRBD2 matches at 10 bases. J lost 6 bases, V lost 2 bases, and 7 bases had no gene match. CDR3 length: 15 amino acids. Germline CDR1 is DFQATT and CDR2 is SNEGSKA (reference sequence). The CDR3 DNA sequence: TGCAGTGCTAGACCTAGCGGGAGAACTGCCAATGAGCAGTTCTTC. Translated: CSARPSGRTANEQFF.

The CDR3: CASSRPGTSRDNEQFF. Written as DNA, the CDR3 is TGTGCCAGCAGTCGTCCCGGGACTAGCCGCGACAATGAGCAGTTCTTC. This rearrangement joins TRBV12-3 or TRBV12-4 to TRBJ2-1, with TRBD2 matching 9 bases. The CDR3 covers 16 residues. The V segment lost 5 bases and the J segment 5 bases; nucleotides outside the gene matches: 10.

CDR3 protein: CSADSGVNTYEQYF. Here the CDR3 DNA reads TGCAGTGCTGATAGCGGGGTTAACACCTACGAGCAGTACTTC. The chain uses TRBV20-1 and TRBJ2-7, with 8 bases aligning to TRBD2. V lost 5 bases to trimming and J lost 2 bases; unmatched junction nucleotides: 8. Germline loops: CDR1 DFQATT, CDR2 SNEGSKA (reference sequence). The CDR3 runs to 14 residues.

This chain connects TRBV4-3 to TRBJ2-7; 8 bases are shared with TRBD1. The V and J ends lost 4 bases and 5 bases, in that order; junction bases with no gene match: 10. The CDR3 sequence is 15 residues long. Germline V lookup: CDR1 LGHNA, CDR2 YSLEER. In DNA, the CDR3 is TGCGCCAGCAGCCCGGCGAGGACAGGGTTTCACGAGCAGTACTTC. Its protein product is CASSPARTGFHEQYF.

This chain uses TRBV6-5 with TRBJ1-5; TRBD1 is a possible D gene (5 bases). The V gene's germline CDR1 is MNHEY and CDR2 SVGAGI. Trimming took 0 bases from V and 0 from J, leaving 9 bases between them. The CDR3 is made up of 16 amino acids. CDR3 amino acids: CASSYSTDFSNQPQHF. DNA for the CDR3: TGTGCCAGCAGTTACTCGACAGACTTTAGCAATCAGCCCCAGCATTTT.

The CDR3 loop is CASRKGIASTDTQYF. Written as DNA, the CDR3 is TGTGCCAGCAGAAAAGGGATAGCAAGCACAGATACGCAGTATTTT. The chain uses TRBV7-8 and TRBJ2-3; D is undetermined. Germline V gene lookup returns CDR1 SGHVS and CDR2 FQNEAQ. The CDR3 is 15 amino acids. The V and J ends lost 6 bases and 0 bases respectively, with 13 bases between them.

This clonotype was counted ten times or more. V usage is TRBV29-1 and J usage is TRBJ1-2; D is undetermined. The CDR3 is 10 residues long. The V and J ends lost 5 bases and 7 bases respectively, with 8 bases between them. The V gene's germline CDR1 is SQVTM and CDR2 ANQGSEA. CDR3 nucleotides: TGCAGCGTTACAGTTCCTGGCTACACCTTC. Its protein is CSVTVPGYTF.

In its sample, this clonotype was seen a few times. J is TRBJ2-7 and V is TRBV11-3; D ambiguous. This CDR3 contains 13 residues. CDR1 and CDR2 (germline): SGHNT, YENEEA. Trimming cost V 3 bases and J 7 bases, with 13 bases left between them. The CDR3 DNA reads TGTGCCAGCAGCTTGAGCGCTCTAGAGGAGCAGTACTTC. This encodes CASSLSALEEQYF.

The table lists this clonotype with a few counts. V is TRBV10-3 and J is TRBJ1-2; no reliable D call. This CDR3 is 11 amino acids long. Germline lookup yields CDR1 ENHRY and CDR2 SYGVKD. The V end was cut by 0 bases, the J end by 9 bases, with 5 bases between. CDR3 in amino acids: CAISESIRYTF. CDR3 nucleotide sequence: TGTGCCATCAGTGAGTCAATTCGCTACACCTTC.

This clonotype was counted between two and nine times. The rearrangement uses TRBV7-9 and TRBJ2-1; no reliable D call. From germline, CDR1 is SEHNR and CDR2 FQNEAQ (reference sequence). Trimming pared 5 bases from V and 0 bases from J, leaving 5 bases between. CDR3 length: 13 residues. CDR3 sequence: CASSRTSYNEQFF. CDR3 bases: TGTGCCAGCAGCAGGACCTCCTACAATGAGCAGTTCTTC. The full variable domain, completed using reference TRBV7-9 and TRBJ2-1, is DTGVSQNPRHKITKRGQNVTFRCDPISEHNRLYWYRQTLGQGPEFLTYFQNEAQLEKSRLLSDRFSAERPKGSFSTLEIQRTEQGDSAMYLCASSRTSYNEQFFGPGTRLTVL.